The sequence of this T cell receptor beta chain was determined in a study of blood T cells in healthy people across ages. As for the study in general: For every two T cells, template switching captured about one barcoded beta molecule.

This clonotype was found once. The CDR3 contains 15 residues. Looked up from germline, CDR1 is SGHTA and CDR2 is FQGNSA. Trimming shortened V by 5 bases and J by 3 bases, and 16 bases separated the two germline ends. It was with a sample-barcoded 5' primer and a J-beta primer mix that a second PCR of roughly 7 to 12 cycles was run. Template switching added a 12-random-nucleotide identifier to every cDNA molecule. MiXCR was run by TCRdb on the 5' RACE reads, yielding one entry per CDR3 protein. The sample consists of about 700,000 distinct CDR3 sequences, roughly 32% of them appearing once. The clonotype comes from an elderly woman in good health. The sample consisted of blood. The chain uses TRBV7-2 and TRBJ1-2; D perhaps matches TRBD1 (6 bases). This CDR3 is CASSAKQGWDYGYTF. In nucleotides, the CDR3 is TGTGCCAGCAGCGCCAAACAGGGCTGGGACTATGGCTACACCTTC.